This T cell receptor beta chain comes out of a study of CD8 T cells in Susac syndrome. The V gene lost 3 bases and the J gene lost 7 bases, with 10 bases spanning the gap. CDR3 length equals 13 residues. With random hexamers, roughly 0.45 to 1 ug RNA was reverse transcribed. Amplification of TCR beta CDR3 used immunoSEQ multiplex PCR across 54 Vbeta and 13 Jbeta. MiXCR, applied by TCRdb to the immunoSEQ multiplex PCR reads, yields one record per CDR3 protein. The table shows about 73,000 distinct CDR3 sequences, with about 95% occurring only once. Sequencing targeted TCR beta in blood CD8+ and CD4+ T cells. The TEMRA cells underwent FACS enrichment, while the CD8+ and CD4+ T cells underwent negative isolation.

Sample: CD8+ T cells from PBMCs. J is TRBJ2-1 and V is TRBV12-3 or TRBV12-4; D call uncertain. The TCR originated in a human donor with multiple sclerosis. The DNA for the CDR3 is TGTGCCAGCAGTTTCACGGAGAGGAATGAGCAGTTCTTC. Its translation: CASSFTERNEQFF.